The 20 T cell receptor beta chains below come from one sample, sequenced in a study of blood T cell repertoires in COVID-19. Only in-frame clones appear in the TCRdb table, and some are missing; sequencing was by immunoSEQ multiplex PCR. Among fewer than 250,000 clones, roughly 83% were seen once, and the ten largest hold about 8%. The sample taken for sequencing was peripheral blood. These receptors were taken from a woman aged 45-60 years with acute or convalescent COVID-19.

This clone was detected many times. V is TRBV6-4 and J is TRBJ2-1, with 12 bases aligning to TRBD2. Germline V gene sequence: CDR1 MRHNA, CDR2 SNTAGT. The CDR3 covers 14 residues. V shed 3 bases and J 6 bases; nucleotides not matched to a gene: 0. The CDR3 region has the DNA TGTGCCAGCAGTGAACTAGCGGGGGGCAATGAGCAGTTCTTC. Protein: CASSELAGGNEQFF.

This clone was counted between two and nine times. V is TRBV19 and J is TRBJ2-2; D remains unclear. This CDR3 has 12 residues. V was pared by 7 bases and J by 2 bases, with 5 bases between. Per germline, CDR1 LNHDA and CDR2 SQIVND (reference sequence). The CDR3 region is CASKINTGELFF. The CDR3 DNA is TGTGCCAGTAAAATAAACACCGGGGAGCTGTTTTTT.

The chain uses TRBV6-2 or TRBV6-3 and TRBJ2-3; TRBD2 matches 9 bases. CDR1 and CDR2 from the germline V gene are MNHEY and SVGEGT. Losses at the gene ends were 5 bases for V and 9 bases for J; bases not matched to a gene: 12. The CDR3 is 15 residues long. CDR3 coding DNA: TGTGCCAGCAGTGGGGTAGCGGGGGCAACGGGCACGCAGTATTTT. Protein product: CASSGVAGATGTQYF.

This clone was observed once. V usage is TRBV7-2 and J usage is TRBJ2-7, with TRBD1 as a possible D gene (5 bases). The CDR3 runs to 14 residues. Germline lookup yields CDR1 SGHTA and CDR2 FQGNSA. Trimming pared 3 bases from V and 3 bases from J, leaving 12 bases between. CDR3 sequence reads: CASSLPRAHYEQYF. DNA for the CDR3: TGTGCCAGCAGCTTGCCCAGGGCTCACTACGAGCAGTACTTC.

This clone was seen more than once but under ten times. The chain links TRBV19 to TRBJ1-5; D not resolved. V shed 7 bases and J shed 2 bases, with 9 bases lying between them. The length of the CDR3 is 13 residues. Germline values: CDR1 LNHDA, CDR2 SQIVND (reference sequence). CDR3 nucleotide sequence: TGTGCCAGTAAACCTCGGGGCAATCAGCCCCAGCATTTT. Its protein is CASKPRGNQPQHF.

V and J are TRBV24-1 and TRBJ2-2; maybe TRBD1 (5 bases). V was clipped by 4 bases and J by 6 bases, with 11 bases between them. The V gene's germline CDR1 is KGHDR and CDR2 SFDVKD. This CDR3 is built from 14 residues. CDR3 loop: CATSDAGSPGELFF. Here the CDR3 DNA reads TGTGCCACCAGTGACGCAGGGTCTCCCGGGGAGCTGTTTTTT.

V usage is TRBV7-2 and J usage is TRBJ1-1, with D possibly being TRBD1 (5 bases). V was pared by 1 base and J by 4 bases, with 13 bases between. This CDR3 contains 15 residues. Germline V gives CDR1 SGHTA, CDR2 FQGNSA. The CDR3 here is CASSLGWAGSTEAFF. As DNA, the CDR3 is TGTGCCAGCAGCTTAGGGTGGGCAGGGTCCACTGAAGCTTTCTTT.

J is TRBJ2-1 and V is TRBV2, with TRBD1 identical over 7 bases. The CDR3 contains 14 residues. Trimming at V came to 8 bases and at J to 6 bases, leaving 10 bases not matched to a gene. The V gene's germline CDR1 is SNHLY and CDR2 FYNNEI. For the CDR3, the DNA is TGTGCCAGCGTTTCACAGGGGCTCGCCAATGAGCAGTTCTTC. Encoded protein: CASVSQGLANEQFF.

This clone was picked up one time. The rearrangement uses TRBV7-9 and TRBJ1-1, with D possibly being TRBD1 (5 bases). The CDR3 length is 13 residues. The germline V gene encodes CDR1 SEHNR and CDR2 FQNEAQ (reference sequence). V shed 2 bases and J shed 8 bases, with 12 bases lying between them. The CDR3 loop is CASSLLVGAEAFF. Here the CDR3 DNA reads TGTGCCAGCAGCTTACTGGTTGGGGCCGAAGCTTTCTTT.

The V and J genes are TRBV14 and TRBJ2-5, with TRBD1 matching over 9 bases. The length of the CDR3 is 15 residues. J was trimmed by 5 bases and V by 1 base; bases with no gene match: 5. Germline V gene data show CDR1 as SGHDN and CDR2 as FVKESK. The CDR3, as DNA: TGTGCCAGCAGCCAAGGGACAGGGGATTTCGAGACCCAGTACTTC. Its translation is CASSQGTGDFETQYF. Combining the CDR3 with reference TRBV14 and TRBJ2-5 gives the whole variable domain EAGVTQFPSHSVIEKGQTVTLRCDPISGHDNLYWYRRVMGKEIKFLLHFVKESKQDESGMPNNRFLAERTGGTYSTLKVQPAELEDSGVYFCASSQGTGDFETQYFGPGTRLLVL.

This clone was detected a few times. The V and J genes are TRBV27 and TRBJ1-1; D is undetermined. Germline V lookup: CDR1 MNHEY, CDR2 SMNVEV (reference sequence). The CDR3 has 13 amino acids. Trimming removed 3 bases at V and 2 bases at J, with 7 bases between. CDR3 in amino acids: CASSFERNTEAFF. The CDR3 nucleotides are TGTGCCAGCAGTTTCGAGCGAAACACTGAAGCTTTCTTT.

This chain uses TRBV11-2 with TRBJ2-7; 9 nucleotides line up with TRBD1. Unmatched junction bases numbered 4, after V lost 1 base and J lost 6 bases. This CDR3 is built from 14 residues. Germline assignment: CDR1 SGHAT and CDR2 FQNNGV. The CDR3 DNA reads TGTGCCAGCAGCTTAGTAAGACAGGGGGGCGAGCAGTACTTC. Its translation is CASSLVRQGGEQYF. Variable domain in full (rest from reference TRBV11-2 and TRBJ2-7): EAGVAQSPRYKIIEKRQSVAFWCNPISGHATLYWYQQILGQGPKLLIQFQNNGVVDDSQLPKDRFSAERLKGVDSTLKIQPAKLEDSAVYLCASSLVRQGGEQYFGPGTRLTVT.

This clone was seen only once. V and J are TRBV5-1 and TRBJ1-3; D gene uncertain. The V and J ends lost 0 bases and 3 bases respectively, with 7 bases between them. Germline V gene sequence: CDR1 SGHRS, CDR2 YFSETQ. The CDR3 is 14 amino acids. The CDR3 DNA reads TGCGCCAGCAGCTTGGATCAGTTTGGAAACACCATATATTTT. It specifies CASSLDQFGNTIYF.

The gene calls are TRBV6-5 and TRBJ1-4; D remains ambiguous. Germline values: CDR1 MNHEY, CDR2 SVGAGI. CDR3 size: 14 residues. V lost 0 bases, J lost 2 bases, and 4 bases lay in between. CDR3 bases: TGTGCCAGCAGTTACTCGAGCACTAATGAAAAACTGTTTTTT. This encodes CASSYSSTNEKLFF.

The rearrangement joins TRBV5-4 to TRBJ2-1; perhaps TRBD2 as D (5 bases). Germline loops: CDR1 SGHNT, CDR2 YYREEE (reference sequence). This CDR3 is built from 11 residues. Trimming pared 2 bases from V and 9 bases from J, leaving 6 bases between. The CDR3 DNA reads as TGTGCCAGCAGCTTTGGAGGTGAGCAGTTCTTC. Encoded protein: CASSFGGEQFF.

The V call is TRBV5-1, the J call TRBJ1-3; 7 bases agree with TRBD1. Trimming removed 2 bases from V and 2 bases from J; junction bases left unmatched: 4. CDR3 size: 15 residues. The germline V gene encodes CDR1 SGHRS and CDR2 YFSETQ. DNA of the CDR3: TGCGCCAGCAGCTTACCGACAGGGACTGGAAACACCATATATTTT. As protein: CASSLPTGTGNTIYF.

The chain uses TRBV6-4 and TRBJ1-1; TRBD1 matches at 11 bases. This CDR3 is built from 14 residues. Trimming removed 3 bases from V and 11 bases from J; junction bases left unmatched: 8. Germline V lookup: CDR1 MRHNA, CDR2 SNTAGT. The CDR3 DNA follows: TGTGCCAGCAGTGAGAACGGACAGGGGGCGCGGGCTTTCTTT. It encodes CASSENGQGARAFF.

CDR3 bases: TGCGCCAGCAGCACGGGGACAGGGCCGAACACTGAAGCTTTCTTT. Encoded protein: CASSTGTGPNTEAFF. The V gene is TRBV5-1, the J gene TRBJ1-1, with 9 bases identical to TRBD1. The ends lost 4 bases at V and 1 base at J; junction bases unmatched: 5. CDR1 is SGHRS, CDR2 YFSETQ, per germline. This CDR3 comprises 15 residues.

The rearrangement uses TRBV18 and TRBJ2-1; no firm D call. Germline CDR1 reads KGHSH; CDR2 reads LQKENI. This CDR3 has 18 amino acids. V lost 2 bases and J 5 bases, leaving 22 bases between the germline ends. CDR3 loop: CASSPFYALQNMNNEQFF. The DNA for the CDR3 is TGTGCCAGCTCACCATTTTACGCTTTACAGAACATGAACAATGAGCAGTTCTTC.

This clone has only a few counts. V and J are TRBV5-4 and TRBJ1-6; D gene uncertain. The CDR3 totals 16 residues. The V gene lost 3 bases and the J gene lost 0 bases, with 10 bases spanning the gap. Germline CDR1 reads SGHNT; CDR2 reads YYREEE (reference sequence). In DNA form, the CDR3 reads TGTGCCAGCAGCTCAGACTTTATCTCCTATAATTCACCCCTCCACTTT. This translates into CASSSDFISYNSPLHF. The whole variable domain, remainder taken from reference TRBV5-4 and TRBJ1-6, is ETGVTQSPTHLIKTRGQQVTLRCSSQSGHNTVSWYQQALGQGPQFIFQYYREEENGRGNFPPRFSGLQFPNYSSELNVNALELDDSALYLCASSSDFISYNSPLHFGNGTRLTVT.